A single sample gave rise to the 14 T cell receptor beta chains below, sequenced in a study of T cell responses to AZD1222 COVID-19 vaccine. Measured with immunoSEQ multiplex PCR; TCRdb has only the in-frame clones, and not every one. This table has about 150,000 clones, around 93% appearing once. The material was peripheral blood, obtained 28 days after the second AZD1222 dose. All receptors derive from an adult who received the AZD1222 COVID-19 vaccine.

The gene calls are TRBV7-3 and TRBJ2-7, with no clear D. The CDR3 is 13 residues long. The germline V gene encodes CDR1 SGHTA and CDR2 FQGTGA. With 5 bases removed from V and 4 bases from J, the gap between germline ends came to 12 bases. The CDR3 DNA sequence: TGTGCCAGCAGCCTAAATGTTGGTTACGAGCAGTACTTC. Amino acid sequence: CASSLNVGYEQYF.

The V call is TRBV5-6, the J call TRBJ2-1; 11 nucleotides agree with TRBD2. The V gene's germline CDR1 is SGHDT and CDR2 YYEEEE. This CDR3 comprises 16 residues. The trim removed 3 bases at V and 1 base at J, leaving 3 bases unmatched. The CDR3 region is CASSSGTSGSYNEQFF. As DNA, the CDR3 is TGTGCCAGCAGCTCCGGGACTAGCGGTTCCTACAATGAGCAGTTCTTC.

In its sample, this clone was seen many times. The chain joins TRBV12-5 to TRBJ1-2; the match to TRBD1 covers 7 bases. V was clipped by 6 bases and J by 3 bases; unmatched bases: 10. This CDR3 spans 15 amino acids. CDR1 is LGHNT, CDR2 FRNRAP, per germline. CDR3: CASGLGDSRDYGYTF. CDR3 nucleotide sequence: TGTGCTAGTGGCCTCGGGGACAGCAGGGACTATGGCTACACCTTC. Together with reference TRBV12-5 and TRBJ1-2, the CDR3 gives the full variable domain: DARVTQTPRHKVTEMGQEVTMRCQPILGHNTVFWYRQTMMQGLELLAYFRNRAPLDDSGMPKDRFSAEMPDATLATLKIQPSEPRDSAVYFCASGLGDSRDYGYTFGSGTRLTVV.

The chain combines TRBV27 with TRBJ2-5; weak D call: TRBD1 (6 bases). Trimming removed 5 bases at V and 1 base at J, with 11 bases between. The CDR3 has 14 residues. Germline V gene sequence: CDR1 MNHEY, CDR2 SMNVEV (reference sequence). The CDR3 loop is CASSPGHPQETQYF. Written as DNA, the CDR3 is TGTGCCAGCAGTCCGGGACACCCCCAAGAGACCCAGTACTTC.

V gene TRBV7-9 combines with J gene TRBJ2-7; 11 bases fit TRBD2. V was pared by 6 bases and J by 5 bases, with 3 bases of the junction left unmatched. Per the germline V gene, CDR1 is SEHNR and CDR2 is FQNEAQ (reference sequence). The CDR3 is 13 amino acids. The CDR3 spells CASRLAGGNEQYF. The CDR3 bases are TGTGCCAGCAGGCTAGCGGGAGGTAACGAGCAGTACTTC.

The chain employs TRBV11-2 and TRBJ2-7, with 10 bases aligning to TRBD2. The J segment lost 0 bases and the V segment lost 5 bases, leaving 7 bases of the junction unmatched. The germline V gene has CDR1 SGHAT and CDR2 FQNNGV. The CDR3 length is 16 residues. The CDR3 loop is CASSALAGALSYEQYF. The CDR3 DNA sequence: TGTGCCAGCAGCGCGCTAGCGGGGGCCCTCTCCTACGAGCAGTACTTC.

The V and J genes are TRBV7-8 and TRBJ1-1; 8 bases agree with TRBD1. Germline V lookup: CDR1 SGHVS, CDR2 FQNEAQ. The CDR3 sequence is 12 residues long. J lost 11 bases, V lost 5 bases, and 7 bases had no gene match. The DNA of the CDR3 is TGTGCCAGCAGCGTTAACAGGGGGGAGGCTTTCTTT. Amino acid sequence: CASSVNRGEAFF.

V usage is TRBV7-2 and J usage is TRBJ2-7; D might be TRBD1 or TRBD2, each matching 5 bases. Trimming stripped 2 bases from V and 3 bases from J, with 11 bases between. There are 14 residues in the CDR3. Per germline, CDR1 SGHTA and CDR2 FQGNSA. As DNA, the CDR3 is TGTGCCAGCAGCTTACCCACAGGAGGCTACGAGCAGTACTTC. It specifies CASSLPTGGYEQYF.

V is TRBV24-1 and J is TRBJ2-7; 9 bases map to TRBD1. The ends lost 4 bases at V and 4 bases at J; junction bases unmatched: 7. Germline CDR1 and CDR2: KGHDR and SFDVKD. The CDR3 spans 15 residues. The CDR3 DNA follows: TGTGCCACCAGTGACCGGGGGACAGGGTCTTACGAGCAGTACTTC. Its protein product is CATSDRGTGSYEQYF.

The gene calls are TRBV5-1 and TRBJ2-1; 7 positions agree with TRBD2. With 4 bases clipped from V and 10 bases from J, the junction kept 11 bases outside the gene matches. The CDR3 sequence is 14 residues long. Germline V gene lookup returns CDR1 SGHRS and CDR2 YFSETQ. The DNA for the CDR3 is TGCGCCAGCAGCCATGGACTAGAGGGCTACGAGCAGTTCTTC. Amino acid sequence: CASSHGLEGYEQFF.

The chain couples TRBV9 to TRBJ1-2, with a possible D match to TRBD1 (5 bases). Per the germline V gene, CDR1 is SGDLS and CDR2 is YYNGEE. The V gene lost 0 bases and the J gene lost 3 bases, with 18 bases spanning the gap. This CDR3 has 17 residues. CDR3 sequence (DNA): TGTGCCAGCAGCGTAGGGACACCACACCGTAACTACTATGGCTACACCTTC. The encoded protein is CASSVGTPHRNYYGYTF.

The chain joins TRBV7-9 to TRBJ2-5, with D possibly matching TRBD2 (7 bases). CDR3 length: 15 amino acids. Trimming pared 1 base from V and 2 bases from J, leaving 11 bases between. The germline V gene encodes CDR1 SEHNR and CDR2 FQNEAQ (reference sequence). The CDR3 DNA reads TGTGCCAGCAGCTTAGGAGGGGGAGGGCAAGAGACCCAGTACTTC. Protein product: CASSLGGGGQETQYF.

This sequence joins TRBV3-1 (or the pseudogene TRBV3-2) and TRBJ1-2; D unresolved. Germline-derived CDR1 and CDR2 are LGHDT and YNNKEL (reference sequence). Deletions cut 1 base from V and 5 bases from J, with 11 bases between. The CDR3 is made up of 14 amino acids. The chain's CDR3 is CASSQVTSSYGYTF. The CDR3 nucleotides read TGTGCCAGCAGCCAAGTGACATCTTCATATGGCTACACCTTC.

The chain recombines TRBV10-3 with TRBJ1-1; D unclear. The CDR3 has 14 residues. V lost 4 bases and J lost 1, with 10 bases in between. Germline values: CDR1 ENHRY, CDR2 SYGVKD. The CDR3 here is CAISATSRNTEAFF. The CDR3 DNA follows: TGTGCCATCAGTGCCACTTCCCGGAACACTGAAGCTTTCTTT.